This T cell receptor beta chain was found in a study of Graves' ophthalmopathy and Graves' hyperthyroidism. Study information: Peripheral blood samples were taken at initial diagnosis, before any treatment. Findings and limits, study-wide: Blood also carried most expanded thyroid clonotypes exceeding 0.001 frequency.

Amplification from RNA transcripts yielded the TCR beta CDR3 regions. Investigators did first-round RT-PCR with HTBI primers, then second-round multiplex PCR. MiXCR, applied by TCRdb to the multiplex PCR reads, yields one record per CDR3 protein. This table has almost 750,000 distinct CDR3 sequences, 40% appearing once. PBMCs were obtained from about 9.4 ml of fresh peripheral blood. This CDR3 is built from 15 residues. V lost 2 bases to trimming and J lost 7 bases; unmatched junction nucleotides: 10. Germline-derived CDR1 and CDR2 are SEHNR and FQNEAQ (reference sequence). In regard to this clonotype: Its antigen remains unidentified.

The material sequenced was peripheral blood. V gene TRBV7-9 combines with J gene TRBJ2-7; 8 bases are a match to TRBD1. The sequence derives from an adult man with Graves' ophthalmopathy. CDR3 nucleotide sequence: TGTGCCAGCAGCTTAATCCAGGGCAGGGGGCTGGAGCAGTACTTC. This sequence encodes CASSLIQGRGLEQYF.